This T cell receptor beta chain was retrieved from a study of T cell repertoires in cytomegalovirus infection. The overall study: Indicated by public TCR beta signatures were CMV infection and matching HLA type.

TCRdb passed the reads through MiXCR, listing each CDR3 protein once. The table records approximately 400,000 distinct CDR3 sequences, roughly 31% of them present only once. Whole-study findings and limits: HLA-C-restricted, CMV-specific TCR beta clonotypes were dominant ex vivo. CMV carriers having the relevant HLA were flagged by cumulative public TCR beta family frequency.

Germline V gives CDR1 SGHRS, CDR2 YFSETQ. V lost 0 bases to trimming and J lost 3 bases, with 16 bases between them. The CDR3 totals 16 residues. To note about this clonotype: Its antigen remains unidentified.

This clonotype was sampled from a human donor in good health (CMV status not recorded). Some clones in this sample may be carry-over from other donors' samples. V gene TRBV5-1 combines with J gene TRBJ2-7; no reliable D call. Sequencing input: PBMCs. This CDR3 is CASSLGASPSFYEQYF. CDR3 nucleotides: TGCGCCAGCAGCTTGGGGGCAAGCCCGTCCTTCTACGAGCAGTACTTC.